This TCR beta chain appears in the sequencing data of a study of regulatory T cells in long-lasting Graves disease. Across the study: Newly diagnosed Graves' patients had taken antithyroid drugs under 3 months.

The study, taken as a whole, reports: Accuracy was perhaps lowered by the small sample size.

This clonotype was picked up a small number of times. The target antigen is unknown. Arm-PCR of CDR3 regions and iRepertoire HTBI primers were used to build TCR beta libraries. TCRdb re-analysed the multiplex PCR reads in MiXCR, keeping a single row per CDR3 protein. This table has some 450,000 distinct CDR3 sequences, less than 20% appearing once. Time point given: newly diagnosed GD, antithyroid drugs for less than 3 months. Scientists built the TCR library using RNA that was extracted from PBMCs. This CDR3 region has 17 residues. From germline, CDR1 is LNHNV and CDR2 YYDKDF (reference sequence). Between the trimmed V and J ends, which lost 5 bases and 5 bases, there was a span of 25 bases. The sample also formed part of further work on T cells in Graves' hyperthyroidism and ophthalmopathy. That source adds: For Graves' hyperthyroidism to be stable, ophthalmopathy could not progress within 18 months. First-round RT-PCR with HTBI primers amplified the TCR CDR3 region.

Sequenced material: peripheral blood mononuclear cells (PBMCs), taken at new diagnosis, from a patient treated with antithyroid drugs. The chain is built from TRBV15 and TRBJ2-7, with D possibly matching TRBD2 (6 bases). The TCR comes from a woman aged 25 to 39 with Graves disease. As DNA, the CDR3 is TGTGCCACCAGCGAGGGGATGAGACTAGTTTTGGGGAACGAGCAGTACTTC. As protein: CATSEGMRLVLGNEQYF.